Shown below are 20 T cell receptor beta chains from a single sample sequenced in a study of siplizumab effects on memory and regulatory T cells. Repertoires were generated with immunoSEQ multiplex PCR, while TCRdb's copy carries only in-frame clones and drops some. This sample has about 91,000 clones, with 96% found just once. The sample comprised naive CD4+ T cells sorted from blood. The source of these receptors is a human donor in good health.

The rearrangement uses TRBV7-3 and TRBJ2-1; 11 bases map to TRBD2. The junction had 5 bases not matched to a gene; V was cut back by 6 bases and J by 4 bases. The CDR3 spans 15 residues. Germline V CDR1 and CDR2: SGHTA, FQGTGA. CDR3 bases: TGTGCCAGCAGTAAACTAGCGGGGGATTACAATGAGCAGTTCTTC. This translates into CASSKLAGDYNEQFF.

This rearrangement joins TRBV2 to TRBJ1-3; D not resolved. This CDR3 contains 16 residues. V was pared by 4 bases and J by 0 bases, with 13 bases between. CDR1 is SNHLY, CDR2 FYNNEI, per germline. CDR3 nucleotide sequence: TGTGCCAGCAGTGTGAGTCAGACGATCTCTGGAAACACCATATATTTT. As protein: CASSVSQTISGNTIYF.

The CDR3 spells CASSLGQGGQPQHF. The CDR3 DNA reads as TGTGCCAGCAGCTTGGGGCAGGGCGGTCAGCCCCAGCATTTT. This chain links TRBV7-2 with TRBJ1-5; tentatively, D is TRBD1 (5 bases). There are 14 residues in the CDR3. V was shortened by 3 bases and J by 6 bases, with 12 bases between the two germline ends. Germline V gene lookup returns CDR1 SGHTA and CDR2 FQGNSA.

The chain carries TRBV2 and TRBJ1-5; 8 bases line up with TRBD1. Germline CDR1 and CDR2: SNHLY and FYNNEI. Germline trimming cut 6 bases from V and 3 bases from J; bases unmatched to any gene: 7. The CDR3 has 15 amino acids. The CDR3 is CASSYRTGNNQPQHF. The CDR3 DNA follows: TGTGCCAGCAGCTATAGGACAGGGAACAATCAGCCCCAGCATTTT.

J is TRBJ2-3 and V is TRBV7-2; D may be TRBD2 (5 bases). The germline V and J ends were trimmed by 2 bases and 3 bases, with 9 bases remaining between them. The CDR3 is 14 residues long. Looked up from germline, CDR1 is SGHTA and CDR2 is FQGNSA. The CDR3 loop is CASSLTGGTDTQYF. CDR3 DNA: TGTGCCAGCAGCTTAACCGGCGGGACAGATACGCAGTATTTT.

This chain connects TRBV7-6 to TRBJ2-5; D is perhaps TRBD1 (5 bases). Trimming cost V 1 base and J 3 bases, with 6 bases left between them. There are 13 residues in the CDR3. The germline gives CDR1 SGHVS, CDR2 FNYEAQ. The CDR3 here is CASSLVGEETQYF. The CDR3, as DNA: TGTGCCAGCAGCTTAGTAGGGGAAGAGACCCAGTACTTC. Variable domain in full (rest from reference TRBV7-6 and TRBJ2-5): GAGVSQSPRYKVTKRGQDVALRCDPISGHVSLYWYRQALGQGPEFLTYFNYEAQQDKSGLPNDRFSAERPEGSISTLTIQRTEQRDSAMYRCASSLVGEETQYFGPGTRLLVL.

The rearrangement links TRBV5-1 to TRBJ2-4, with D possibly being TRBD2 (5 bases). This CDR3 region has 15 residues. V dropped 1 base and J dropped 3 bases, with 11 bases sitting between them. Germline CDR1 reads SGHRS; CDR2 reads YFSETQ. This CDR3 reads CASSLLEGIKNIQYF. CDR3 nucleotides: TGCGCCAGCAGCTTGTTAGAGGGAATCAAAAACATTCAGTACTTC.

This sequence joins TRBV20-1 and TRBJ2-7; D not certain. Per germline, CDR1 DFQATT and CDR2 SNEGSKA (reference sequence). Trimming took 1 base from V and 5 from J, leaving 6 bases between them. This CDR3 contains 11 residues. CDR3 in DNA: TGCAGTGCTAGAGTAGTCAACGAGCAGTACTTC. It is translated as CSARVVNEQYF.

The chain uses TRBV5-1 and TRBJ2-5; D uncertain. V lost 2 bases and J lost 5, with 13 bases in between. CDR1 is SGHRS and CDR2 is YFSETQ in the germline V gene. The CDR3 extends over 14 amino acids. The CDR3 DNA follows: TGCGCCAGCAGCTTACGAGGATTGGGGGAGACCCAGTACTTC. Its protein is CASSLRGLGETQYF.

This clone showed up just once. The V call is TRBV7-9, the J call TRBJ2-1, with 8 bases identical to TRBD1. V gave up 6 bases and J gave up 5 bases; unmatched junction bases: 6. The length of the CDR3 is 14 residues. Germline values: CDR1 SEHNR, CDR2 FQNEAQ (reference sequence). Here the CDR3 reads CASSWTGKDNEQFF. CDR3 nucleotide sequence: TGTGCCAGCAGTTGGACAGGGAAAGACAATGAGCAGTTCTTC.

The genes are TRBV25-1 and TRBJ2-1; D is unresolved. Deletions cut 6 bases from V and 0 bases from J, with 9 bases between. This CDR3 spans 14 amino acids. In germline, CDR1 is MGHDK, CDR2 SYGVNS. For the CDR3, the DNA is TGTGCCAGCAGCGAGGAAAGCTCCTACAATGAGCAGTTCTTC. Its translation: CASSEESSYNEQFF.

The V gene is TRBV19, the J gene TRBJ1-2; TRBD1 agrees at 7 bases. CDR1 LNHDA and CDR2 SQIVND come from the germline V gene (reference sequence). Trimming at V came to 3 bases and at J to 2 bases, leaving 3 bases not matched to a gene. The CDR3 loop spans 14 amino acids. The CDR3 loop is CASSIQTGNYGYTF. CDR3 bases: TGTGCCAGTAGTATCCAGACAGGGAACTATGGCTACACCTTC.

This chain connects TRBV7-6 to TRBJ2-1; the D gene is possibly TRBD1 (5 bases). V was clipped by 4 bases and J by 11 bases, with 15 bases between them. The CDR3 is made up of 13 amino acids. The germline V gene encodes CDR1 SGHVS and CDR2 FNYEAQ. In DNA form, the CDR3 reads TGTGCCAGCAGCTCATTCGTTGGGGCGAAGCAGTTCTTC. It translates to CASSSFVGAKQFF.

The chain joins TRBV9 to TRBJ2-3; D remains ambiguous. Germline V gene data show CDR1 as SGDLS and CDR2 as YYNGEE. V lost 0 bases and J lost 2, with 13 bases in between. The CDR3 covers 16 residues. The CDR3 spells CASSVAGRGSTDTQYF. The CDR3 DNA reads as TGTGCCAGCAGCGTAGCCGGTCGTGGATCCACAGATACGCAGTATTTT. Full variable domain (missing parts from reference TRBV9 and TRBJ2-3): DSGVTQTPKHLITATGQRVTLRCSPRSGDLSVYWYQQSLDQGLQFLIQYYNGEERAKGNILERFSAQQFPDLHSELNLSSLELGDSALYFCASSVAGRGSTDTQYFGPGTRLTVL.

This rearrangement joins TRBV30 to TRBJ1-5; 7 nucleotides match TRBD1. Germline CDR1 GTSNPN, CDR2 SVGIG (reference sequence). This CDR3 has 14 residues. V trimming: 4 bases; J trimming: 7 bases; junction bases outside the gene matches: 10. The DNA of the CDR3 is TGTGCCTGGATGGGTAGGGGGCTGGGGCAGCCCCAGCATTTT. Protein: CAWMGRGLGQPQHF.

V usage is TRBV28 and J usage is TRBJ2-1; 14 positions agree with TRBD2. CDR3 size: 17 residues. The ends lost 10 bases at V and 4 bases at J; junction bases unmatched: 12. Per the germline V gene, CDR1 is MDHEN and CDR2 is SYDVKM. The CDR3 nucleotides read TGTGCCATCTTAGGGTCCGGGACTAGCGGGGGATACAATGAGCAGTTCTTC. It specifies CAILGSGTSGGYNEQFF.

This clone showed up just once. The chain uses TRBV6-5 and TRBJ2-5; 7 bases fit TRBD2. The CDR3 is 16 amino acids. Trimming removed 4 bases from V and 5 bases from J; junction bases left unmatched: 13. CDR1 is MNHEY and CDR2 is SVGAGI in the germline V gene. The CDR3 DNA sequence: TGTGCCAGCAGTTCCCGCGGAAGTCGGGGAGGGGAGACCCAGTACTTC. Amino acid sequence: CASSSRGSRGGETQYF.

CDR3 nucleotides: TGTGCCCGCGCGGATCGAGGAGGATATGGCTACACCTTC. This codes for CARADRGGYGYTF. This chain links TRBV30 with TRBJ1-2, with D unresolved. The germline gives CDR1 GTSNPN, CDR2 SVGIG (reference sequence). The V and J ends lost 8 bases and 5 bases respectively, with 18 bases between them. The CDR3 loop spans 13 amino acids. Based on the CDR3 plus reference TRBV30 and TRBJ1-2, the full variable domain is SQTIHQWPATLVQPVGSPLSLECTVEGTSNPNLYWYRQAAGRGLQLLFYSVGIGQISSEVPQNLSASRPQDRQFILSSKKLLLSDSGFYLCARADRGGYGYTFGSGTRLTVV.

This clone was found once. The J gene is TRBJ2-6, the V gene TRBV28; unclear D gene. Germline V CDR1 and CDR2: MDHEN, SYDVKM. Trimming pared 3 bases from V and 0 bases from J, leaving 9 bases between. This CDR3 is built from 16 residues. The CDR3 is CASSLHKRSGANVLTF. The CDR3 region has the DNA TGTGCCAGCAGTTTGCACAAGCGCTCTGGGGCCAACGTCCTGACTTTC.

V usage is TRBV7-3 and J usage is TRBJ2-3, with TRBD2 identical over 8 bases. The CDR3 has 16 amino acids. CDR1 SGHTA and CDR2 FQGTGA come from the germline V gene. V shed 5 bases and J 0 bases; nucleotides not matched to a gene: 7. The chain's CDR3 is CASSVLAGISTDTQYF. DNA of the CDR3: TGTGCCAGCAGCGTATTAGCGGGAATAAGCACAGATACGCAGTATTTT.